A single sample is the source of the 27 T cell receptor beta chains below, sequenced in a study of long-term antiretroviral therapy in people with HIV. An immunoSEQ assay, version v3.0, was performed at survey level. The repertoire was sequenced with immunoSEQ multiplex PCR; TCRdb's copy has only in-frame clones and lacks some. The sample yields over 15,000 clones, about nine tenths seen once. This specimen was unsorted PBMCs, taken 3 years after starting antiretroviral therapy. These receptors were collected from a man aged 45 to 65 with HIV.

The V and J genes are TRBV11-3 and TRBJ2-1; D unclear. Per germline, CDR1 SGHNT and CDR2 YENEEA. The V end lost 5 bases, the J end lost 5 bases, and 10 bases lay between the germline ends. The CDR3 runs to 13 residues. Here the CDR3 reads CASSHMGNNEQFF. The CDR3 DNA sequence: TGTGCCAGCAGCCATATGGGGAACAATGAGCAGTTCTTC.

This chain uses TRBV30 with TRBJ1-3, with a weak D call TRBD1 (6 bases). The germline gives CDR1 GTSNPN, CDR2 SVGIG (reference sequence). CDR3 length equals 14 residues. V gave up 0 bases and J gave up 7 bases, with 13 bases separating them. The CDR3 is CAWSVLGAGNTIYF. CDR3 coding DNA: TGTGCCTGGAGTGTACTGGGGGCGGGGAACACCATATATTTT.

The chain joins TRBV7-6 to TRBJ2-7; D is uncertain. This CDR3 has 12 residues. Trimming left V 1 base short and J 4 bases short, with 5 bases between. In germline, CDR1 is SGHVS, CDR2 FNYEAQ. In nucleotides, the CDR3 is TGTGCCAGCAGCTTAGGCGAGTACGAGCAGTACTTC. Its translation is CASSLGEYEQYF.

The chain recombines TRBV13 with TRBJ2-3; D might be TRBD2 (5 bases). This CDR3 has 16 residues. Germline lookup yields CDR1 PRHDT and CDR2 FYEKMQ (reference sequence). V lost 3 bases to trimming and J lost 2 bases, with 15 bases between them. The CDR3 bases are TGTGCCAGCAGCTTTCAAACTAGGAGCCACACAGATACGCAGTATTTT. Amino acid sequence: CASSFQTRSHTDTQYF.

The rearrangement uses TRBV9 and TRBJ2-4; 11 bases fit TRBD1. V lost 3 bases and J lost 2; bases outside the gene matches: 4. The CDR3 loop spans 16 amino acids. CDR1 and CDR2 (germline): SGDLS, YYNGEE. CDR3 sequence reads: CASSDGTGGSKNIQYF. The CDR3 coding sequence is TGTGCCAGCAGCGATGGGACAGGGGGGTCCAAAAACATTCAGTACTTC.

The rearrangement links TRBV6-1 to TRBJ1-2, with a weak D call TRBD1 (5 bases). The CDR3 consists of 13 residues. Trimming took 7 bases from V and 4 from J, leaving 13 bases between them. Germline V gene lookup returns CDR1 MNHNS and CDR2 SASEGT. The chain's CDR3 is CASTESGTYGYTF. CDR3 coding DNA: TGTGCCAGCACAGAATCAGGGACCTATGGCTACACCTTC.

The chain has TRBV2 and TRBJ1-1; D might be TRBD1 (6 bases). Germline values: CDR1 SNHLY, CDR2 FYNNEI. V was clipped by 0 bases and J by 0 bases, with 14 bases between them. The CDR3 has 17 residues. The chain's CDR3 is CASSEALGGDMNTEAFF. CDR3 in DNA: TGTGCCAGCAGTGAAGCGCTAGGGGGTGACATGAACACTGAAGCTTTCTTT.

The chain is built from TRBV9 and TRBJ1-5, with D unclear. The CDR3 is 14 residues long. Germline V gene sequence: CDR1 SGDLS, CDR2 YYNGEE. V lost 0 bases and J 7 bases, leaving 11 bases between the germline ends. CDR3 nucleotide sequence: TGTGCCAGCAGCGTAGATGGCAGTGGACAGCCCCAGCATTTT. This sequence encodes CASSVDGSGQPQHF.

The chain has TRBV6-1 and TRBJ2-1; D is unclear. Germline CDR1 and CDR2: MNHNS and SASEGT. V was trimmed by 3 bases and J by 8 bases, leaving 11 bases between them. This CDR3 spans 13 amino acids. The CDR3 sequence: CASSDWGWDEQFF. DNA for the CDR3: TGTGCCAGCAGTGATTGGGGTTGGGATGAGCAGTTCTTC.

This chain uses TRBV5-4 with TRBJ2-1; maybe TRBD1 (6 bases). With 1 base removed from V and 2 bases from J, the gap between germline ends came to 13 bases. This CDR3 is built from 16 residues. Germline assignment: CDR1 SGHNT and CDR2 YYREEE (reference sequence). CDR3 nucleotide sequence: TGTGCCAGCAGCTTGCCTTTGGGGGCAGCCTACAATGAGCAGTTCTTC. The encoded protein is CASSLPLGAAYNEQFF.

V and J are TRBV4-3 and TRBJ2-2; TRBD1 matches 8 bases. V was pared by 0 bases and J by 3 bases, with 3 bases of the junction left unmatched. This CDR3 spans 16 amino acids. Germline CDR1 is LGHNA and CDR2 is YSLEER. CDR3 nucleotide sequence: TGCGCCAGCAGCCAAGAGTCAGGGGGCCACACCGGGGAGCTGTTTTTT. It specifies CASSQESGGHTGELFF.

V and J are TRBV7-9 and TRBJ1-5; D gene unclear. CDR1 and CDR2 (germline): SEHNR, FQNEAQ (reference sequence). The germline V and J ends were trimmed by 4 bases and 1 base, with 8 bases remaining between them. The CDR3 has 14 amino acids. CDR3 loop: CASSSDSSNQPQHF. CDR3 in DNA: TGTGCCAGCAGCTCCGACTCCAGCAATCAGCCCCAGCATTTT.

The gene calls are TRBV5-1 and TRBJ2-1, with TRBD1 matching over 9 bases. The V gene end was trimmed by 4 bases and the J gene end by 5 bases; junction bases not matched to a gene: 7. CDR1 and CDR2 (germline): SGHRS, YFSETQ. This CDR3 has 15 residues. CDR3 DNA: TGCGCCAGCAGCGGGGGGACAGGGTACAACAATGAGCAGTTCTTC. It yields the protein CASSGGTGYNNEQFF.

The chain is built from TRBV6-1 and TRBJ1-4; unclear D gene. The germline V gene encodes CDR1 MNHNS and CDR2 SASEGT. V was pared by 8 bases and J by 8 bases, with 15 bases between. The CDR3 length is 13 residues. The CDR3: CASQPVFGEKLFF. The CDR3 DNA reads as TGTGCCAGCCAGCCAGTATTCGGGGAAAAACTGTTTTTT.

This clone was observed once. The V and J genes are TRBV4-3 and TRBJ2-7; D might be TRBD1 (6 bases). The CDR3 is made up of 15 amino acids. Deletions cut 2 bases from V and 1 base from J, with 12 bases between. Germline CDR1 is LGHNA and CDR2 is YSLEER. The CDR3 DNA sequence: TGCGCCAGCAGCCAATCCAGGGGCCTTTCCTACGAGCAGTACTTC. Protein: CASSQSRGLSYEQYF.

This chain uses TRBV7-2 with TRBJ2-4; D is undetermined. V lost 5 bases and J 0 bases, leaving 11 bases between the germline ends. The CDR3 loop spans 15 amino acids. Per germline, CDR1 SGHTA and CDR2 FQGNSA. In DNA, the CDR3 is TGTGCCAGCAGCCCCCCGTCCCTAGCCAAAAACATTCAGTACTTC. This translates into CASSPPSLAKNIQYF.

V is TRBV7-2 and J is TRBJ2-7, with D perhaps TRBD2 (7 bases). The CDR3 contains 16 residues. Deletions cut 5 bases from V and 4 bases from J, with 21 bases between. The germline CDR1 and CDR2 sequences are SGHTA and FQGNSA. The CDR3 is CASSPSRGTPRYEQYF. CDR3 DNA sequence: TGTGCCAGCAGCCCCTCGCGGGGGACACCAAGGTACGAGCAGTACTTC.

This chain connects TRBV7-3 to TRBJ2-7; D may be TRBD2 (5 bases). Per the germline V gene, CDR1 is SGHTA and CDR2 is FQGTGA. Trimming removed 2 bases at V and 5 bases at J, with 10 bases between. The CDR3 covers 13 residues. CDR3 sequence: CASSLEGVDEQYF. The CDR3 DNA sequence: TGTGCCAGCAGCTTAGAGGGTGTCGACGAGCAGTACTTC.

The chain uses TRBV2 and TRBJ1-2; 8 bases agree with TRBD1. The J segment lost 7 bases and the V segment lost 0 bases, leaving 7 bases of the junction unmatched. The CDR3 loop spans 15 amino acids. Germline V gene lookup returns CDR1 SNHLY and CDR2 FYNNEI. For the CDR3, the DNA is TGTGCCAGCAGTGAAGCGGACAGGGATTGGAGTGGCTACACCTTC. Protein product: CASSEADRDWSGYTF.

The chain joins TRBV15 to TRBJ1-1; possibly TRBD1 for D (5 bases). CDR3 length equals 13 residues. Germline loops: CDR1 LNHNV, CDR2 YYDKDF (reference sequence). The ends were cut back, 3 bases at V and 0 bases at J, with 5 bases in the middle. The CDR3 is CATSRGLNTEAFF. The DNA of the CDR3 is TGTGCCACCAGCAGGGGGCTGAACACTGAAGCTTTCTTT.

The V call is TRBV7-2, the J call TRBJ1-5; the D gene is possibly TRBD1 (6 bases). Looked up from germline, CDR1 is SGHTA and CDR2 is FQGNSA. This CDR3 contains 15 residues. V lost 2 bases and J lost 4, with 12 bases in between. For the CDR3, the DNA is TGTGCCAGCAGCTTAAGTCAGGGGCTAAATCAGCCCCAGCATTTT. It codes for CASSLSQGLNQPQHF.

CDR3 region: CSATRGKNIQYF. Written as DNA, the CDR3 is TGCAGCGCCACCAGGGGGAAAAACATTCAGTACTTC. The V call is TRBV29-1, the J call TRBJ2-4, with 7 bases lining up with TRBD1. CDR1 and CDR2 (germline): SQVTM, ANQGSEA. This CDR3 spans 12 amino acids. The V gene end was trimmed by 7 bases and the J gene end by 4 bases; junction bases not matched to a gene: 4. The full variable domain, completed using reference TRBV29-1 and TRBJ2-4, is SAVISQKPSRDICQRGTSLTIQCQVDSQVTMMFWYRQQPGQSLTLIATANQGSEATYESGFVIDKFPISRPNLTFSTLTVSNMSPEDSSIYLCSATRGKNIQYFGAGTRLSVL.

As DNA, the CDR3 is TGCGCCAGCAGCCAAGATCGGGTAGGTCAGCCCCAGCATTTT. This sequence encodes CASSQDRVGQPQHF. The rearrangement links TRBV4-1 to TRBJ1-5; D unclear. The germline V and J ends were trimmed by 0 bases and 6 bases, with 9 bases remaining between them. The CDR3 runs 14 residues. Germline lookup yields CDR1 MGHRA and CDR2 YSYEKL.

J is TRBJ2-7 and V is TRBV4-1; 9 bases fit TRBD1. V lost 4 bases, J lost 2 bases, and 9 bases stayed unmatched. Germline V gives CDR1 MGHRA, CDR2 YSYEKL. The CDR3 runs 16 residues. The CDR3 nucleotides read TGCGCCAGCAGCCTGACTCTACAGGGGGCTACCTACGAGCAGTACTTC. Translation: CASSLTLQGATYEQYF.

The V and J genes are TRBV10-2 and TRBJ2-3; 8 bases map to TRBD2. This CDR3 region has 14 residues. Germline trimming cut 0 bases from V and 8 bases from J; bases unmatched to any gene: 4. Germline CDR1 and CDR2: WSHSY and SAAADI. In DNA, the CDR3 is TGCGCCAGCAGTGAGTCCTCGAGCGGGGGTACGCAGTATTTT. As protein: CASSESSSGGTQYF.

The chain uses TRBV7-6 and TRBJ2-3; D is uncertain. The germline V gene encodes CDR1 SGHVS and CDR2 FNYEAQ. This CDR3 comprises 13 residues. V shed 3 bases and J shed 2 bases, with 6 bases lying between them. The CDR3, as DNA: TGTGCCAGCAGCTTCCGGGTCACAGATACGCAGTATTTT. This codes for CASSFRVTDTQYF.

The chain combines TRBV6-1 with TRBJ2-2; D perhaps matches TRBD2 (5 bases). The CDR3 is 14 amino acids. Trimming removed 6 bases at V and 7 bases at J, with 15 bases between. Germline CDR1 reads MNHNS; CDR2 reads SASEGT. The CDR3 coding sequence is TGTGCCAGCAGGATTCAGACTATCAGCGGGGAGCTGTTTTTT. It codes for CASRIQTISGELFF.